A selection of T cell receptor beta chains follows, all from one sample in a study of T cell changes during pregnancy in multiple sclerosis. The protocol was immunoSEQ multiplex PCR, while the TCRdb copy is restricted to in-frame clones and leaves out a portion. The sample carries 25,000 to 35,000 clones, around 87% recorded once. The source was CD4+ T cells from peripheral blood mononuclear cells, collected in the third trimester of pregnancy. Receptors were obtained from a female donor in good health, enrolled as a control in a pregnancy study. Each CDR3 is given with its conserved first and last residue. D genes are given only for firm matches. Some rows mark clone size as missing; the rest say once, few, many or name a class of expanded clone.

d_call | j_call | v_call | clone_size | cdr3_nt | cdr3_aa
TRBD2 | TRBJ2-5 | TRBV7-2 | few | TGTGCCAGCAGCTTGTTGCGGGGGAGGGAGACCCAGTACTTC | CASSLLRGRETQYF
TRBD2 | TRBJ2-3 | TRBV11-2 | - | TGTGCCAGCAGCTTACAGATGTTAGCGGGGGGGCCGGATACGCAGTATTTT | CASSLQMLAGGPDTQYF
TRBD1 | TRBJ1-3 | TRBV7-6 | - | TGTGCCAGCAGCTTAGGGCAGGGGGCTACTGGAAACACCATATATTTT | CASSLGQGATGNTIYF
- | TRBJ2-7 | TRBV20-1 | - | TGCAGTGCAAACAGTAACTACGAGCAGTACTTC | CSANSNYEQYF
TRBD1 | TRBJ1-5 | TRBV18 | - | TGTGCCAGCTCACTCCTTAGCCAGGGGGAGCCCCAGCATTTT | CASSLLSQGEPQHF
- | TRBJ2-3 | TRBV7-9 | - | TGTGCCAGCAGCCCGGACACGAGCACAGATACGCAGTATTTT | CASSPDTSTDTQYF
- | TRBJ1-5 | TRBV7-9 | - | TGTGCCAGCAGCTTAGTTCAGGGGAGTGTTAGAAATCAGCCCCAGCATTTT | CASSLVQGSVRNQPQHF
- | TRBJ2-2 | TRBV7-6 | - | TGTGCCAGCAGCTTAAGCCCCGGGGAGCTGTTTTTT | CASSLSPGELFF
TRBD2 | TRBJ2-7 | TRBV5-1 | - | TGCGCCAGCAGCTTGGGTGGTAGCGGGGGGGCCTACGAGCAGTACTTC | CASSLGGSGGAYEQYF
- | TRBJ1-2 | TRBV29-1 | - | TGCAGCGTTGAGAGGCTTGGGAACTATGGCTACACCTTC | CSVERLGNYGYTF
- | TRBJ2-5 | TRBV25-1 | - | TGTGCCAGCGGATCAAGAGGGGGAGAGACCCAGTACTTC | CASGSRGGETQYF
- | TRBJ1-1 | TRBV7-8 | medium-sized | TGTGCCAGCAGCTTAGAGCTGGTGATGGACACTGAAGCTTTCTTT | CASSLELVMDTEAFF
- | TRBJ1-2 | TRBV6-1 | - | TGTGCCAGCAGTGAGAGCAGGGCCTATGGCTACACCTTC | CASSESRAYGYTF
- | TRBJ1-2 | TRBV30 | - | TGTGCCTGGAGTCAGGGGCTAAGCTATGGCTACACCTTC | CAWSQGLSYGYTF
TRBD1 | TRBJ2-7 | TRBV18 | few | TGTGCCAGCTCACCAACAATCGGGACAGGGACTACCTACGAGCAGTACTTC | CASSPTIGTGTTYEQYF
- | TRBJ1-5 | TRBV19 | - | TGTGCCAGTGTGACCGGGGGACAGCCCCAGCATTTT | CASVTGGQPQHF
TRBD2 | TRBJ2-1 | TRBV7-9 | - | TGTGCCAGCGTGGAAGGGACTAGCATTAATGGTGAGCAGTTCTTC | CASVEGTSINGEQFF
TRBD2 | TRBJ2-2 | TRBV5-6 | - | TGTGCCAGCAGATTGGGACTAGCGGGAGTGGCCACCGGGGAGCTGTTTTTT | CASRLGLAGVATGELFF
TRBD1 | TRBJ1-4 | TRBV6-5 | - | TGTGCCAGCAGCCTCACCGGGACAGGGGGCCAAAAACTGTTTTTT | CASSLTGTGGQKLFF
TRBD1 | TRBJ2-3 | TRBV2 | - | TGTGCCAGCAGGCCTTTCGGACAGGGTGTAACAGATACGCAGTATTTT | CASRPFGQGVTDTQYF
- | TRBJ1-3 | TRBV5-1 | - | TGCGCCAGCAGCACCCAACCAGGCGACTCTGGAAACACCATATATTTT | CASSTQPGDSGNTIYF
- | TRBJ1-1 | TRBV27 | - | TGTGCCAGCAGTCCCCGGCGACAGGAGCCAATGAACACTGAAGCTTTCTTT | CASSPRRQEPMNTEAFF
TRBD1 | TRBJ1-1 | TRBV9 | few | TGTGCCAGCAGCTACGGACAGGGGGGGAACACTGAAGCTTTCTTT | CASSYGQGGNTEAFF
- | TRBJ1-3 | TRBV7-8 | - | TGTGCCAGCAGCTTAGACCAGGTGACCTCTGGAAACACCATATATTTT | CASSLDQVTSGNTIYF
TRBD1 | TRBJ1-1 | TRBV27 | - | TGTGCCAGCAGTCCCTCGACAGGGGTGAACACTGAAGCTTTCTTT | CASSPSTGVNTEAFF
TRBD1 | TRBJ1-5 | TRBV18 | - | TGTGCCAGCTCCCGGGACAGAGGCAATCAGCCCCAGCATTTT | CASSRDRGNQPQHF
- | TRBJ1-2 | TRBV29-1 | - | TGCAGCGTTGGTGTGCCGCCGGGCTATGGCTACACCTTC | CSVGVPPGYGYTF
- | TRBJ2-5 | TRBV7-9 | few | TGTGCCAGCAGCTTAGCCTCCGGAGCGGTTGGGACCCAGTACTTC | CASSLASGAVGTQYF
- | TRBJ1-5 | TRBV5-6 | - | TGTGCCAGCAGCACACTTGACGGCGGGAATCAGCCCCAGCATTTT | CASSTLDGGNQPQHF
- | TRBJ2-5 | TRBV20-1 | - | TGCAGTGCTAGTATCCAAGAGACCCAGTACTTC | CSASIQETQYF
TRBD1 | TRBJ1-1 | TRBV30 | - | TGTGCCTGGAGGGACAGGGGGCGCAGGTCTGAAGCTTTCTTT | CAWRDRGRRSEAFF
- | TRBJ2-2 | TRBV19 | - | TGTGCCAGTAGTCCCCCGAACAAACCCAACACCGGGGAGCTGTTTTTT | CASSPPNKPNTGELFF
- | TRBJ1-2 | TRBV6-5 | few | TGTGCCAGCAGTCTCGGGACATTCTATGGCTACACCTTC | CASSLGTFYGYTF
- | TRBJ2-7 | TRBV29-1 | few | TGCAGCGTTTGGCAGGGGTCCAACGAGCAGTACTTC | CSVWQGSNEQYF
- | TRBJ1-2 | TRBV5-6 | - | TGTGCCAGCAGCTTAGGCTCGGCAGGGTTTTCCACTGGCTACACCTTC | CASSLGSAGFSTGYTF
- | TRBJ2-1 | TRBV9 | - | TGTGCCAGCAGCGTAGTAACTAACGATGAGCAGTTCTTC | CASSVVTNDEQFF
TRBD2 | TRBJ2-3 | TRBV10-1 | few | TGCGCCAGCAGTACTAGCGTTGATACGCAGTATTTT | CASSTSVDTQYF
- | TRBJ2-5 | TRBV7-6 | - | TGTGCCAGCAGCCTGCTGGTCGGCCAAGAGACCCAGTACTTC | CASSLLVGQETQYF
- | TRBJ2-3 | TRBV19 | - | TGTGCCAGTAGTATCCTTGGCGGGGCTAGCACAGATACGCAGTATTTT | CASSILGGASTDTQYF
- | TRBJ2-1 | TRBV19 | - | TGTGCCAGTAGTATGAGAGACAATGAGCAGTTCTTC | CASSMRDNEQFF
- | TRBJ1-3 | TRBV19 | - | TGTGCCAGTAGAACTTCAGGGAGGGCTGGAAACACCATATATTTT | CASRTSGRAGNTIYF
- | TRBJ2-7 | TRBV11-2 | once | TGTGCCAGCAGCCTCAGCCCCGGCGGGGCGTCTGAGCAGTACTTC | CASSLSPGGASEQYF
TRBD1 | TRBJ1-3 | TRBV9 | few | TGTGCCAGCAGCTCGGACAGGGGCCTCTCTGGAAACACCATATATTTT | CASSSDRGLSGNTIYF
TRBD1 | TRBJ1-2 | TRBV19 | - | TGTGCCAGTAATGGTGTGACAGGGGGAGCTAACTATGGCTACACCTTC | CASNGVTGGANYGYTF
- | TRBJ2-1 | TRBV9 | - | TGTGCCAGCAGCCCCTTAGTGGGCTCCAATGAGCAGTTCTTC | CASSPLVGSNEQFF
- | TRBJ1-3 | TRBV19 | - | TGTGCCAGTACTCCGTCCCCTTTTTCTGGAAACACCATATATTTT | CASTPSPFSGNTIYF
TRBD1 | TRBJ2-1 | TRBV2 | - | TGTGCCAGCAGTGAAGCGCCAAGGACAGGGGGTGGAGGGCAGTTCTTC | CASSEAPRTGGGGQFF
- | TRBJ1-4 | TRBV7-2 | - | TGTGCCAGCAGCTTAGACGACAGCATTAATGAAAAACTGTTTTTT | CASSLDDSINEKLFF
TRBD2 | TRBJ2-3 | TRBV11-3 | - | TGTGCCAGCAGCTTAGAGACTAGCGGGGGAAGGACAGATACGCAGTATTTT | CASSLETSGGRTDTQYF
- | TRBJ1-5 | TRBV6-1 | - | TGTGCCAGCAGTGAACTCGGGCCAGGGGCCAGCAATCAGCCCCAGCATTTT | CASSELGPGASNQPQHF
TRBD1 | TRBJ1-4 | TRBV5-6 | - | TGTGCCAGCAGCTTCGGACAGGCAACTAATGAAAAACTGTTTTTT | CASSFGQATNEKLFF
- | TRBJ1-2 | TRBV29-1 | - | TGCAGCGTTGAAGATCTAAGCGGGACGCCCTACACCTTC | CSVEDLSGTPYTF
TRBD2 | TRBJ2-2 | TRBV15 | - | TGTGCCACCAACCGCGTCCCGGGGAGCGGGGGGGCGACCGGGGAGCTGTTTTTT | CATNRVPGSGGATGELFF
TRBD2 | TRBJ2-1 | TRBV14 | - | TGTGCCAGCAGCCCTCCGGGACTAGCGGGAGGGAGCTCCTACAATGAGCAGTTCTTC | CASSPPGLAGGSSYNEQFF
- | TRBJ1-1 | TRBV30 | - | TGTGCCTGGAGTGCGACAGCCAACACTGAAGCTTTCTTT | CAWSATANTEAFF